This TCR beta chain was captured by sequencing in a study of shared clonotypes between healthy human individuals (dated by TCRdb to 2020 to 2022). Broadly, across the study: The cohort included a few men and a couple of women between 18 and 49 years of age. To estimate repertoire size and how much clonotypes are shared between individuals, the study performed deep sequencing of blood TCR repertoires from a few healthy adults. Different laboratories and diverse techniques were used to prepare libraries and sequence TCR repertoires, to increase sequencing depth and limit assay-specific biases. Leukapheresis yielded between about 0.9 and 8.9 billion PBMCs per donor. The full study reports these points: Based on pairwise subsampling, the degree of clonotype sharing among donors was expected to be affected by sequencing depth. Sampling was restricted to blood, and TCR repertoires in tissue are likely to differ from TCR repertoires in blood. Because the study included only a small number of donors, the genetic and exposure-history diversity represented was limited.

TCR CDR3 regions were amplified from genomic DNA by multiplex PCR using the deep immunoSEQ assay. For each cell subset, the extracted genomic DNA was distributed evenly across all wells of several immunoSEQ 96-well plates, and each plate served as one replicate. Each replicate PCR for unsorted PBMC received approximately 0.3 ug genomic DNA, equal to 30,000 to 35,000 T cell genomes. Ten immunoSEQ deep assay plates were used to sequence unsorted PBMC genomic DNA. Purified libraries were quantified with a Qubit 3.0 fluorometer, sized on a Bioanalyzer 2100, and re-quantified with the KAPA Library Quantification kit. Each immunoSEQ 96-well plate was sequenced on its own single-read 150-cycle Illumina NextSeq 550 flow cell. Per the authors' processing: The immunoSEQ output contained only junctional sequences without quality scores, so filtering could not match that applied to full-length reads. To assign V/J genes and CDR3, sequences were annotated using PyIR, a Python wrapper for IgBLAST v1.9, with IMGT germline references. Reads were removed for weak V/J assignments (E-value above 1e-6), missing CDR3, stop codons, out-of-frame junctions, or ambiguous translated residues. V3J clonotypes were defined as sequences sharing the same inferred V gene, J gene, and CDR3 amino acid sequence. To compute the percentage overlap between repertoires, the number of shared unique clonotypes was divided by the size of the smaller repertoire. RTK rarefaction, the Chao1 estimator, and Recon v2.1 estimates of unobserved clonotypes were used to assess repertoire richness. The source is immuneACCESS, and TCRdb retained only in-frame sequences with V and J called. Part of the clones is not carried over; for the studies checked, unresolved V genes explain less than half of this, and the remainder is unexplained. For V, J and clone size, that table is used; D and trimming come from the DNA. This sample has 490,000 or so clones in its table, and about 80% of those were observed once. More than 10% of the sample is held by the ten biggest clonotypes.

Donors were healthy HIV-negative adults with no recently reported acute infections or vaccinations. Every donor was a Caucasian adult residing in Nashville, Tennessee, USA. In the unsorted samples, roughly 90 million PBMCs were counted, and genomic DNA was extracted using the QIAamp DNA Blood Mini kit. After blood collection by leukapheresis, PBMCs were isolated using Ficoll-Histopaque density gradient centrifugation and then cryopreserved in the vapor phase of liquid nitrogen. The CDR3 has 16 amino acids, counting the end cysteine and phenylalanine. The sequence is cut down to CDR3 DNA, 48 bases in frame from base 1. V is pruned by 5 bases and J by 6 bases, leaving 5 bases of the junction without a gene match. The germline V gene (reference sequence) sets CDR1 to MNHEY and CDR2 to SMNVEV. Concerning this clone: Its antigen is currently not known. There are no base qualities to consult, and no much larger clone falls within one base.

This TCR derives from a woman in her thirties or forties in good health. Some clones in this sample may be carry-over from other donors' samples. Sequences were obtained from PBMCs. In this chain, TRBV27 is recombined with TRBJ2-2; 14 nucleotides in the junction match TRBD2. The DNA sequence is as follows: TGTGCCAGCAGTAGAGGGACTAGCGGGAGTGCCGGGGAGCTGTTTTTT. Translated, this is CASSRGTSGSAGELFF.